This is a list of T cell receptor beta chains from one sample in a study of T-cell reconstitution after alpha-beta-depleted transplantation in children. TCRdb ran MiXCR on the PCR reads and lists one entry per CDR3 protein. The sample carries roughly 200,000 distinct CDR3 sequences, about 6.8% recorded once. Material: PBMCs from the stem cell graft donor, obtained from the stem cell graft. These receptors were collected from a human donor who donated a stem cell graft to a child with Wiskott-Aldrich syndrome. Both conserved end residues are part of each CDR3. A D gene is named only where the DNA matches it firmly. Clone size is shown for a subset of rows, as once, few, many or a class of expanded clone.

abundance: many
v_gene: TRBV5-1
j_gene: TRBJ1-1
d_gene: NA
CDR3aa: CASSLAANTEAFF
CDR3nt: TGCGCCAGCAGCTTGGCTGCGAACACTGAAGCTTTCTTT

abundance: many
v_gene: TRBV12-3/TRBV12-4
j_gene: TRBJ1-4
d_gene: TRBD1
CDR3aa: CASSTTGGAEKLFF
CDR3nt: TGTGCCAGCAGCACGACAGGGGGAGCCGAAAAACTGTTTTTT

abundance: few
v_gene: TRBV11-2
j_gene: TRBJ2-3
d_gene: TRBD1
CDR3aa: CASSLIPGTVTDTQYF
CDR3nt: TGTGCCAGCAGCTTAATTCCCGGGACAGTCACAGATACGCAGTATTTT

abundance: many
v_gene: TRBV7-8
j_gene: TRBJ1-3
d_gene: NA
CDR3aa: CASSRTESSGNTIYF
CDR3nt: TGTGCCAGCAGCCGGACGGAAAGCTCTGGAAACACCATATATTTT

abundance: NA
v_gene: TRBV4-1
j_gene: TRBJ2-7
d_gene: NA
CDR3aa: CASSQGVGTYEQYF
CDR3nt: TGCGCCAGCAGCCAAGGTGTGGGGACCTACGAGCAGTACTTC

abundance: few
v_gene: TRBV2
j_gene: TRBJ2-2
d_gene: NA
CDR3aa: CASSVRAGELFF
CDR3nt: TGTGCCAGCAGTGTCCGGGCCGGGGAGCTGTTTTTT

abundance: NA
v_gene: TRBV12-3/TRBV12-4
j_gene: TRBJ1-1
d_gene: NA
CDR3aa: CASSYKGSGDTEAFF
CDR3nt: TGTGCCAGCAGTTATAAGGGCAGTGGAGACACTGAAGCTTTCTTT

abundance: many
v_gene: TRBV30
j_gene: TRBJ1-5
d_gene: NA
CDR3aa: CAWSVAGDGFNQPQHF
CDR3nt: TGTGCCTGGAGTGTAGCAGGGGATGGGTTCAATCAGCCCCAGCATTTT

abundance: NA
v_gene: TRBV14
j_gene: TRBJ2-3
d_gene: TRBD1
CDR3aa: CASSHTGADTQYF
CDR3nt: TGTGCCAGCAGCCATACAGGGGCAGATACGCAGTATTTT

abundance: many
v_gene: TRBV7-9
j_gene: TRBJ1-5
d_gene: NA
CDR3aa: CASSLQGTGQPQHF
CDR3nt: TGTGCCAGCAGCTTACAGGGTACCGGGCAGCCCCAGCATTTT

abundance: many
v_gene: TRBV4-2
j_gene: TRBJ2-1
d_gene: TRBD2
CDR3aa: CASSQGTSGINEQFF
CDR3nt: TGTGCCAGCAGCCAAGGGACTAGCGGTATCAATGAGCAGTTCTTC

abundance: many
v_gene: TRBV30
j_gene: TRBJ1-1
d_gene: NA
CDR3aa: CAWTGRLNTEAFF
CDR3nt: TGTGCCTGGACGGGGAGATTGAACACTGAAGCTTTCTTT

abundance: many
v_gene: TRBV5-1
j_gene: TRBJ2-2
d_gene: TRBD1
CDR3aa: CASSLVGRQGNTGELFF
CDR3nt: TGCGCCAGCAGCTTGGTAGGGAGACAGGGGAACACCGGGGAGCTGTTTTTT

abundance: NA
v_gene: TRBV10-3
j_gene: TRBJ2-5
d_gene: NA
CDR3aa: CAISETGQGETQYF
CDR3nt: TGTGCCATCAGTGAAACGGGGCAGGGGGAGACCCAGTACTTC

abundance: many
v_gene: TRBV29-1
j_gene: TRBJ1-2
d_gene: NA
CDR3aa: CSVEETAGSGYTF
CDR3nt: TGCAGCGTTGAAGAGACAGCGGGGAGTGGCTACACCTTC

abundance: many
v_gene: TRBV5-1
j_gene: TRBJ1-2
d_gene: NA
CDR3aa: CASKWGESNYGYTF
CDR3nt: TGCGCCAGCAAATGGGGTGAATCTAACTATGGCTACACCTTC

abundance: many
v_gene: TRBV12-3/TRBV12-4
j_gene: TRBJ2-7
d_gene: TRBD2
CDR3aa: CASSSRLALGYEQYF
CDR3nt: TGTGCCAGCAGTTCTCGACTAGCGTTAGGATACGAGCAGTACTTC

abundance: few
v_gene: TRBV5-1
j_gene: TRBJ2-6
d_gene: TRBD1
CDR3aa: CASSLDRGTGANVLTF
CDR3nt: TGCGCCAGCAGCTTGGACAGGGGCACTGGGGCCAACGTCCTGACTTTC

abundance: many
v_gene: TRBV20-1
j_gene: TRBJ1-5
d_gene: TRBD1
CDR3aa: CSATSFDRADQPQHF
CDR3nt: TGCAGTGCAACATCTTTCGACAGGGCGGATCAGCCCCAGCATTTT

abundance: NA
v_gene: TRBV30
j_gene: TRBJ1-2
d_gene: NA
CDR3aa: CAWSAKGAGENYGYTF
CDR3nt: TGTGCCTGGAGCGCTAAAGGGGCAGGGGAGAACTATGGCTACACCTTC

abundance: many
v_gene: TRBV6-1
j_gene: TRBJ2-3
d_gene: NA
CDR3aa: CASGGAGFTDTQYF
CDR3nt: TGTGCCAGCGGGGGGGCGGGTTTCACAGATACGCAGTATTTT

abundance: many
v_gene: TRBV5-1
j_gene: TRBJ2-1
d_gene: TRBD2
CDR3aa: CASSGGGDYNEQFF
CDR3nt: TGCGCCAGCAGCGGCGGGGGGGATTACAATGAGCAGTTCTTC

abundance: many
v_gene: TRBV30
j_gene: TRBJ2-7
d_gene: TRBD1
CDR3aa: CAWDRTGVSYEQYF
CDR3nt: TGTGCCTGGGACAGGACAGGGGTCTCCTACGAGCAGTACTTC

abundance: many
v_gene: TRBV7-2
j_gene: TRBJ2-5
d_gene: NA
CDR3aa: CASSSSGGGRAQYF
CDR3nt: TGTGCCAGCAGCTCTAGCGGAGGGGGAAGGGCCCAGTACTTC

abundance: many
v_gene: TRBV5-1
j_gene: TRBJ2-7
d_gene: TRBD1
CDR3aa: CASNLDRAYEQYF
CDR3nt: TGCGCCAGCAATCTCGACAGGGCCTACGAGCAGTACTTC

abundance: many
v_gene: TRBV25-1
j_gene: TRBJ2-5
d_gene: TRBD1
CDR3aa: CASSESLGQGTSAQYF
CDR3nt: TGTGCCAGCAGTGAATCCCTGGGACAGGGGACATCGGCCCAGTACTTC

abundance: NA
v_gene: TRBV29-1
j_gene: TRBJ2-2
d_gene: NA
CDR3aa: CSVGRRGITGELFF
CDR3nt: TGCAGCGTCGGAAGGAGGGGTATCACCGGGGAGCTGTTTTTT

abundance: few
v_gene: TRBV18
j_gene: TRBJ1-2
d_gene: NA
CDR3aa: CASSPAGVEDGYTF
CDR3nt: TGTGCCAGCTCACCAGCGGGGGTTGAAGATGGCTACACCTTC

abundance: many
v_gene: TRBV7-2
j_gene: TRBJ1-2
d_gene: NA
CDR3aa: CASSLGAYGYTF
CDR3nt: TGTGCCAGCAGCTTAGGAGCGTATGGCTACACCTTC

abundance: many
v_gene: TRBV29-1
j_gene: TRBJ2-5
d_gene: NA
CDR3aa: CSVRGQSRETQYF
CDR3nt: TGCAGCGTCAGGGGTCAGTCCCGAGAGACCCAGTACTTC

abundance: many
v_gene: TRBV12-3/TRBV12-4
j_gene: TRBJ1-4
d_gene: NA
CDR3aa: CASSSEGRKLFF
CDR3nt: TGTGCCAGCAGTTCCGAGGGGAGAAAACTGTTTTTT